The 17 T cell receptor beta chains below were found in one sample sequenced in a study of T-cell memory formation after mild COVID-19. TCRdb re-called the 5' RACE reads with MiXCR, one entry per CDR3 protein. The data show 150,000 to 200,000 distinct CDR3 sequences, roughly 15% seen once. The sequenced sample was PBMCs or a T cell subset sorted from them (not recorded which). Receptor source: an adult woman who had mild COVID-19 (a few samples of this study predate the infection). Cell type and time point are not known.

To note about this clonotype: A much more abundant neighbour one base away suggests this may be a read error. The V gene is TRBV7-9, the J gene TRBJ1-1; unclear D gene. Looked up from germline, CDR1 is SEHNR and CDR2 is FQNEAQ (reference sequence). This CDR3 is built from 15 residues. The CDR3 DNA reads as TGTGACAGCAGCTTACTTTTTGTTAGGAACACTGAAGCTTTCTTT. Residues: CDSSLLFVRNTEAFF.

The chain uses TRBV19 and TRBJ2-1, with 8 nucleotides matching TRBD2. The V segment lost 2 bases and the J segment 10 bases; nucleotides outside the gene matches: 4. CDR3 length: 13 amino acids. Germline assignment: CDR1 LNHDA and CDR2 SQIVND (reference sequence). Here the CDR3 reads CASSIRASGEQFF. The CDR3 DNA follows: TGTGCCAGTAGTATAAGGGCTAGCGGGGAGCAGTTCTTC.

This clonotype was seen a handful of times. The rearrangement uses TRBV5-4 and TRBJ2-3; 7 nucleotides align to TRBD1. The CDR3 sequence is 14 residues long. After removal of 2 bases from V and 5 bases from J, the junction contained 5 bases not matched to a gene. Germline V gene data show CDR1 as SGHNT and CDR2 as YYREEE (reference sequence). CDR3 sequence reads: CASSFDRVGDTQYF. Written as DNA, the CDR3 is TGTGCCAGCAGCTTCGACAGGGTCGGAGATACGCAGTATTTT.

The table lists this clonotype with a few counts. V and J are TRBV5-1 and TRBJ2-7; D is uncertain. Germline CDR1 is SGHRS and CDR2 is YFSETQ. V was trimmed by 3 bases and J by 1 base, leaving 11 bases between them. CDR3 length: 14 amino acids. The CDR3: CASSYRALSYEQYF. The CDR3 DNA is TGCGCCAGCAGCTACCGGGCCTTATCCTACGAGCAGTACTTC.

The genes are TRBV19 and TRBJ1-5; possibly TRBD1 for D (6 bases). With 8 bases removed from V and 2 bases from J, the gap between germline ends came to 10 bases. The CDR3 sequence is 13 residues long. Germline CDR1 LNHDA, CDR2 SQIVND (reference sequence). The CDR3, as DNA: TGTGCCAGTGCTGCAGGGGGCAATCAGCCCCAGCATTTT. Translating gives CASAAGGNQPQHF. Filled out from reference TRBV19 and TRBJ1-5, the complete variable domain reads DGGITQSPKYLFRKEGQNVTLSCEQNLNHDAMYWYRQDPGQGLRLIYYSQIVNDFQKGDIAEGYSVSREKKESFPLTVTSAQKNPTAFYLCASAAGGNQPQHFGDGTRLSIL.

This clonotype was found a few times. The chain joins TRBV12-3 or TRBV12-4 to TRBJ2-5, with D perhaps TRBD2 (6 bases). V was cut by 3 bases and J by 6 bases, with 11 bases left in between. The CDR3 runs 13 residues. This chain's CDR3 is CASSFVGGKTQYF. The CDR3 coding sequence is TGTGCCAGCAGTTTTGTGGGGGGAAAGACCCAGTACTTC.

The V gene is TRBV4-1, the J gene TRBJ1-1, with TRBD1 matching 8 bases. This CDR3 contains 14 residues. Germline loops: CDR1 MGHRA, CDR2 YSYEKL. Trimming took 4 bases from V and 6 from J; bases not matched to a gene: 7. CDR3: CASSLGQGRPEAFF. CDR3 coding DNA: TGCGCCAGCAGCCTAGGACAGGGACGCCCTGAAGCTTTCTTT.

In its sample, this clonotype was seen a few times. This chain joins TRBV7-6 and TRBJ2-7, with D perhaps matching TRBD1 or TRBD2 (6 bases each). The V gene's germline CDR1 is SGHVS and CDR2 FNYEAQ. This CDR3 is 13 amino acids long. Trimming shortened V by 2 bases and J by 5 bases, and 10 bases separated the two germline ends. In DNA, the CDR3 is TGTGCCAGCAGCTTATCCGGGGGCAACGAGCAGTACTTC. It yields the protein CASSLSGGNEQYF.

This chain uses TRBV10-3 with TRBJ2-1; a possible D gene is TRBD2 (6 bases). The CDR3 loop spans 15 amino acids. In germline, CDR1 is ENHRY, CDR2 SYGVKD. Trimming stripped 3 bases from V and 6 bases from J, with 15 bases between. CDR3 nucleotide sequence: TGTGCCATCAGTGATGGCGGGGAGGTCGTCAATGAGCAGTTCTTC. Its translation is CAISDGGEVVNEQFF.

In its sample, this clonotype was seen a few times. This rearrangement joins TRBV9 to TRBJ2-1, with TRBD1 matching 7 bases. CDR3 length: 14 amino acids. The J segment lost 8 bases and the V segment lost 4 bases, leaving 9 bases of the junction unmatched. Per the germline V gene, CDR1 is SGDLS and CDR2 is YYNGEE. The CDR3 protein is CASSPGQDGDEQFF. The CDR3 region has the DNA TGTGCCAGCAGCCCCGGACAGGACGGGGATGAGCAGTTCTTC.

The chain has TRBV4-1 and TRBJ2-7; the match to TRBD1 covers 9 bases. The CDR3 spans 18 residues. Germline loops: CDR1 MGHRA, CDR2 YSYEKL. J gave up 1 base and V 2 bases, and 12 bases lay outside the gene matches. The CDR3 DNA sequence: TGCGCCAGCAGCCAAATACACGGACCCGGGACAGGGTCCTACGAGCAGTACTTC. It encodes CASSQIHGPGTGSYEQYF.

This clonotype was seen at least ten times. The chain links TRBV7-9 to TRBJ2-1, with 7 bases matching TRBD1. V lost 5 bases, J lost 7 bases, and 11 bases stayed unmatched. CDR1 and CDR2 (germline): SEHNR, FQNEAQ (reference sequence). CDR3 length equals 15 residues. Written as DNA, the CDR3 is TGTGCCAGCAGCCCACCAGGGGGAGCGGAGAATGAGCAGTTCTTC. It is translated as CASSPPGGAENEQFF. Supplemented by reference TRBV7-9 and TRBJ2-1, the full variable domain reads DTGVSQNPRHKITKRGQNVTFRCDPISEHNRLYWYRQTLGQGPEFLTYFQNEAQLEKSRLLSDRFSAERPKGSFSTLEIQRTEQGDSAMYLCASSPPGGAENEQFFGPGTRLTVL.

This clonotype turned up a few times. The CDR3 protein is CASSLAGQGLFGEQYF. Here the CDR3 DNA reads TGTGCCAGCAGTTTGGCGGGACAGGGCCTTTTCGGCGAGCAGTACTTC. The V call is TRBV12-3 or TRBV12-4, the J call TRBJ2-7; TRBD1 agrees at 9 bases. The length of the CDR3 is 16 residues. After removal of 3 bases from V and 6 bases from J, the junction contained 12 bases not matched to a gene.

This chain's CDR3 is CASSRTWNEQFF. In nucleotides, the CDR3 is TGTGCCAGCAGCCGGACATGGAATGAGCAGTTCTTC. V usage is TRBV7-2 and J usage is TRBJ2-1, with D tentatively TRBD1 (5 bases). Germline V gene lookup returns CDR1 SGHTA and CDR2 FQGNSA. Trimming stripped 5 bases from V and 7 bases from J, with 9 bases between. The CDR3 extends over 12 amino acids.

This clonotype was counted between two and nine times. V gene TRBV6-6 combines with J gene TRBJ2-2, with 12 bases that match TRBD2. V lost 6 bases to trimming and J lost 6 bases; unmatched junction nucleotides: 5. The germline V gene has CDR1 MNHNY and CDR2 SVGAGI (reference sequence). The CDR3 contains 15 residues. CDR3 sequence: CASRETSGSPGELFF. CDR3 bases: TGTGCCAGCAGAGAGACTAGCGGGAGTCCCGGGGAGCTGTTTTTT.

The CDR3, as DNA: TGTGCCAGCAGCATCCGACAGGCGGGTGAAGCTTTCTTT. Translated: CASSIRQAGEAFF. V usage is TRBV9 and J usage is TRBJ1-1; perhaps TRBD1 as D (6 bases). CDR1 SGDLS and CDR2 YYNGEE come from the germline V gene. Deletions cut 4 bases from V and 7 bases from J, with 14 bases between. There are 13 residues in the CDR3.

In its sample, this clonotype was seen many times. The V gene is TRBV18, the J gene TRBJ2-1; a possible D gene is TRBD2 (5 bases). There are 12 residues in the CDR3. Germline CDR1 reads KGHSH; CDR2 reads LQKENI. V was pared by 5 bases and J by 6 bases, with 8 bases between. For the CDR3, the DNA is TGTGCCAGCTCAGCCGGGGTCAATGAGCAGTTCTTC. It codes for CASSAGVNEQFF. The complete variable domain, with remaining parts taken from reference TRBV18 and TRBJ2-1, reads NAGVMQNPRHLVRRRGQEARLRCSPMKGHSHVYWYRQLPEEGLKFMVYLQKENIIDESGMPKERFSAEFPKEGPSILRIQQVVRGDSAAYFCASSAGVNEQFFGPGTRLTVL.